This T cell receptor beta chain was captured in a study of glioma-infiltrating T cells. Study results and limitations: CDR3 overlap between tissue and blood was very small. Non-neoplastic patients had below-expected tissue-blood divergence, while all gliomas exceeded expectation.

The length of the CDR3 is 14 residues. Trimming cost V 0 bases and J 1 base, with 6 bases left between them. Germline CDR1 and CDR2: SGHTA and FQGNSA. Using RNA template, CDR3s of TCR alpha and beta were amplified with iRepertoire arm-PCR. One-step reverse transcription and amplification started from around 100-400 ng of tissue mRNA or PBMC total RNA. TCRdb re-derived calls from the multiplex PCR reads in MiXCR, one entry per CDR3 protein. Of about 140,000 distinct CDR3 sequences listed, roughly two fifths are singletons. The sample holds a few counts of this clonotype. Its antigen is not known. Sequencing was carried out using glioma tissue, nonneoplastic brain tissue, or PBMCs (not recorded which). The origin of this receptor is a human donor with low-grade glioma or glioblastoma, undergoing nonglioma brain surgery, or in good health (not recorded which). The chain has TRBV7-2 and TRBJ1-2; D remains ambiguous. CDR3 DNA: TGTGCCAGCAGCTTAGCTCTTCTTAACTATGGCTACACCTTC. Residues: CASSLALLNYGYTF.